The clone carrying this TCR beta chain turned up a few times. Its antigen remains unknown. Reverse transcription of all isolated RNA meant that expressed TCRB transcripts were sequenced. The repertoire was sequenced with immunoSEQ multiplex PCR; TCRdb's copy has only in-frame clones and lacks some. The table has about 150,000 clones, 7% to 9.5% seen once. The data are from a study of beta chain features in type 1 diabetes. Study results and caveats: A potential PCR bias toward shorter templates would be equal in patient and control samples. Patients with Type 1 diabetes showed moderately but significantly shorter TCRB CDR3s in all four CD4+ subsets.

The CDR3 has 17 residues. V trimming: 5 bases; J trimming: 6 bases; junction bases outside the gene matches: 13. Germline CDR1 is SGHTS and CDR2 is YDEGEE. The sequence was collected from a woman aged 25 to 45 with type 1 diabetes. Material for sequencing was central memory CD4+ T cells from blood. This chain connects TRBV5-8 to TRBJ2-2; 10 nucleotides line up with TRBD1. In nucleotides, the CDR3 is TGTGCCAGCAGTCGGACAGGGGGACTAGGAGTAGCCGGGGAGCTGTTTTTT. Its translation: CASSRTGGLGVAGELFF.